This T cell receptor (beta chain) comes out of a study of monozygotic twins with inflammatory bowel disease. The template switching step added UMIs that contained a 6-nucleotide sample barcode. TCRdb re-called the 5' RACE reads and shows each CDR3 protein once, DNA omitted. The sample's table shows some 200,000 distinct CDR3 sequences. Study-level results: By inverse Simpson index, TCRbeta diversity was lower in IBD patients than in healthy co-twins.

In regard to this clonotype: Its target is unknown.

The CDR3 runs to 15 residues. From germline, CDR1 is SGHRS and CDR2 YFSETQ. Whole-blood RNA isolation (total RNA) proceeded without T cell sorting. The source of this sequence is a human donor with ulcerative colitis or Crohn's disease, or a healthy co-twin of an affected twin (not recorded which). This chain connects TRBV5-1 to TRBJ1-1; absent DNA, TCRdb's TRBD1 call cannot be checked. Sequenced input: blood. The CDR3 region is CASRRTGAMNTEAFF.